The 11 T cell receptor beta chains reported below all come from one sample, sequenced in a study of T cell repertoires in cytomegalovirus infection. TCRdb ran MiXCR on the reads and lists one entry per CDR3 protein. The sample yields roughly 230,000 distinct CDR3 sequences, roughly 6.5% seen once. Sample: PBMCs. The receptors stem from a human donor in good health (CMV status not recorded). Some clones in this sample may be carry-over from other donors' samples.

This clonotype was counted at least ten times. This sequence joins TRBV7-2 and TRBJ1-1; 7 nucleotides match TRBD1. Trimming cost V 4 bases and J 1 base; bases outside gene matches: 9. Germline V gene lookup returns CDR1 SGHTA and CDR2 FQGNSA. The CDR3 extends over 16 amino acids. CDR3: CASSSPTGTPNTEAFF. CDR3 nucleotides: TGTGCCAGCAGCTCGCCGACAGGGACCCCGAACACTGAAGCTTTCTTT.

There are a few counts of this clonotype. The V and J genes are TRBV4-2 and TRBJ1-5; no clear D gene. CDR3 length: 15 residues. V was trimmed by 0 bases and J by 4 bases, leaving 10 bases between them. Germline CDR1 LGHNA, CDR2 YNFKEQ. The DNA for the CDR3 is TGTGCCAGCAGCCAAGATTCCCTAGTAAATCAGCCCCAGCATTTT. This translates into CASSQDSLVNQPQHF.

In this sample, this clonotype turned up many times. This chain joins TRBV12-3 or TRBV12-4 and TRBJ2-2; tentative D call: TRBD1 (6 bases). V was clipped by 3 bases and J by 4 bases, with 18 bases between them. This CDR3 has 17 residues. CDR3 nucleotides: TGTGCCAGCAGTTTTTTATTAGGAGGCAGGGGCACCGGGGAGCTGTTTTTT. Its translation: CASSFLLGGRGTGELFF.

This clonotype came up many times. The chain is built from TRBV20-1 and TRBJ2-5; D is unresolved. The germline CDR1 and CDR2 sequences are DFQATT and SNEGSKA (reference sequence). The CDR3 runs 14 residues. V was shortened by 2 bases and J by 1 base, with 11 bases between the two germline ends. Here the CDR3 DNA reads TGCAGTGCTAGAACAAGAGACACCCAAGAGACCCAGTACTTC. Protein sequence: CSARTRDTQETQYF.

This clonotype was recorded many times. The chain links TRBV10-2 to TRBJ2-3; TRBD2 aligns across 9 bases. V was pared by 8 bases and J by 7 bases, with 13 bases of the junction left unmatched. This CDR3 region has 15 residues. Germline CDR1 reads WSHSY; CDR2 reads SAAADI. CDR3 sequence (DNA): TGCGCCAGCGGCGGAATAGCGGGGGTGCCGAATACGCAGTATTTT. Translation gives CASGGIAGVPNTQYF.

The table lists this clonotype with a few counts. The CDR3 reads CSADVGGGPGRETQYF. In nucleotides, the CDR3 is TGCAGTGCCGATGTCGGGGGGGGGCCCGGTCGGGAGACCCAGTACTTC. V gene TRBV20-1 combines with J gene TRBJ2-5; TRBD2 matches 8 bases. In germline, CDR1 is DFQATT, CDR2 SNEGSKA (reference sequence). V lost 6 bases and J lost 5; bases outside the gene matches: 17. The CDR3 has 16 residues.

This clonotype was found many times. This chain joins TRBV6-2 or TRBV6-3 and TRBJ2-7, with D perhaps TRBD1 or TRBD2 (6 bases each). The CDR3 sequence is 13 residues long. Per germline, CDR1 MNHEY and CDR2 SVGEGT. The ends were cut back, 2 bases at V and 6 bases at J, with 11 bases in the middle. The CDR3 sequence: CASSYGRGREQYF. The CDR3, as DNA: TGTGCCAGCAGTTACGGCCGGGGGCGCGAGCAGTACTTC.

This clonotype came up many times. The V gene is TRBV20-1, the J gene TRBJ2-3; 7 bases map to TRBD2. Germline V CDR1 and CDR2: DFQATT, SNEGSKA (reference sequence). V lost 5 bases and J lost 1; bases outside the gene matches: 9. The CDR3 totals 15 residues. CDR3: CSAPQVREGTDTQYF. CDR3 DNA: TGCAGTGCTCCTCAGGTCCGGGAGGGCACAGATACGCAGTATTTT.

This clonotype was picked up many times. The chain is built from TRBV6-5 and TRBJ2-7, with D unresolved. The CDR3 is 13 amino acids. The V and J ends lost 2 bases and 3 bases respectively, with 8 bases between them. From germline, CDR1 is MNHEY and CDR2 SVGAGI. The CDR3 nucleotides read TGTGCCAGCAGTTACGGCAGCCACTACGAGCAGTACTTC. Its translation: CASSYGSHYEQYF.

This clonotype came up many times. The chain combines TRBV4-3 with TRBJ1-4; 9 bases agree with TRBD1. CDR1 is LGHNA and CDR2 is YSLEER in the germline V gene. The CDR3 consists of 15 residues. V was clipped by 2 bases and J by 6 bases; unmatched bases: 4. The CDR3 protein is CASSQPGQGHEKLFF. CDR3 nucleotide sequence: TGCGCCAGCAGCCAACCGGGACAGGGACATGAAAAACTGTTTTTT.

Ten or more counts support this clonotype. The chain is built from TRBV12-3 or TRBV12-4 and TRBJ1-3; no clear D gene. CDR3 length: 13 amino acids. Deletions cut 5 bases from V and 0 bases from J, with 5 bases between. The CDR3 nucleotides are TGTGCCAGCAGTCTGAGCTCTGGAAACACCATATATTTT. Residues: CASSLSSGNTIYF.